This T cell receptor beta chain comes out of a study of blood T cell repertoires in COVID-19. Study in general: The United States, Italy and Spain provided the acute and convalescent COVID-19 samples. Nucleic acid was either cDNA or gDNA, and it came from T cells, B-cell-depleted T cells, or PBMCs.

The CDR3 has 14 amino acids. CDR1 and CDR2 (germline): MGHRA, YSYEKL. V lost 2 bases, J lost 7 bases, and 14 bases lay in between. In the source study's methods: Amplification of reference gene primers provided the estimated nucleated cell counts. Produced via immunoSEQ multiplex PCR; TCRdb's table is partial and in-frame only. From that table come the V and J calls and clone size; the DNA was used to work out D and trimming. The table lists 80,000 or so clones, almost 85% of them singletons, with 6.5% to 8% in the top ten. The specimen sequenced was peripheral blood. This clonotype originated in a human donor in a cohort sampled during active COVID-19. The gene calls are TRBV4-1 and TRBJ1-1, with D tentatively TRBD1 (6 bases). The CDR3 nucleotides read TGCGCCAGCAGCCAAATAGGGGGGGGGATTGAAGCTTTCTTT. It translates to CASSQIGGGIEAFF.